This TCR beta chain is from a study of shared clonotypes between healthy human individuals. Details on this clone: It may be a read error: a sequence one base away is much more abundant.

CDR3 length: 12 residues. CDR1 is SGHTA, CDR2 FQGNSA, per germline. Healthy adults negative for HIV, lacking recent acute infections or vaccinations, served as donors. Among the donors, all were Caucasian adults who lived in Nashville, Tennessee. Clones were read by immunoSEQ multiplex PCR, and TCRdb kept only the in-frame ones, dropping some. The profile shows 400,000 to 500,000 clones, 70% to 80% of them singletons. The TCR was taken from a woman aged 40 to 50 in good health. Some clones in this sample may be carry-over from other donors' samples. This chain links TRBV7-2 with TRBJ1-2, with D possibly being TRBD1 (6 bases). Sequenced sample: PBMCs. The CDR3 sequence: CASSYGQYDYTF. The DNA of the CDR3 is TGTGCCAGCAGCTATGGACAGTATGACTACACCTTC.